This TCR beta chain was recovered during a study of blood T cell repertoires in COVID-19. Study-wide background: Specimens from acute and convalescent COVID-19 originated in the United States, Italy and Spain.

Per the original data handling: Amplification with reference gene primers provided the estimates of nucleated cell counts. The protocol was immunoSEQ multiplex PCR, while the TCRdb copy is restricted to in-frame clones and leaves out a portion. Clone size and V and J calls were adopted from that table, with D and trimming inferred from the DNA. The sample includes about 440,000 clones, approximately 89% of them seen just once. From germline, CDR1 is SGHRS and CDR2 YFSETQ. Losses at the gene ends were 2 bases for V and 4 bases for J; bases not matched to a gene: 3. This CDR3 is built from 15 residues.

The sequence came from a woman aged 45-60 years with COVID-19, enrolled during active disease. Sequencing used peripheral blood. This chain uses TRBV5-1 with TRBJ2-1, with 10 bases matching TRBD2. The CDR3 sequence: CASSLSGGAYNEQFF. CDR3 DNA sequence: TGCGCCAGCAGCTTAAGCGGGGGGGCTTACAATGAGCAGTTCTTC.